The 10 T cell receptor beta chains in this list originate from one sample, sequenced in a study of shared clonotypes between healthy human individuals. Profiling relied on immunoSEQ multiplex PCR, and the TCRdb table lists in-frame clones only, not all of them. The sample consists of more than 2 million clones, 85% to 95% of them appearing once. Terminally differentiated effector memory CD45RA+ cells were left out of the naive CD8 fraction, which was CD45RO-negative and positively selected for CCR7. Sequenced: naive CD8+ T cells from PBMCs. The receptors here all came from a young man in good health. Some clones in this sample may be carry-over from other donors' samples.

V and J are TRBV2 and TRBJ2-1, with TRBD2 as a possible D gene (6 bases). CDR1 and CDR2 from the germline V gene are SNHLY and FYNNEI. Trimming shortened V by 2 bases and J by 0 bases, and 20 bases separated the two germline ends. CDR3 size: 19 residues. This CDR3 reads CASSEPIVRGGNSYNEQFF. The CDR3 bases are TGTGCCAGCAGTGAACCGATTGTCCGGGGAGGAAACTCCTACAATGAGCAGTTCTTC.

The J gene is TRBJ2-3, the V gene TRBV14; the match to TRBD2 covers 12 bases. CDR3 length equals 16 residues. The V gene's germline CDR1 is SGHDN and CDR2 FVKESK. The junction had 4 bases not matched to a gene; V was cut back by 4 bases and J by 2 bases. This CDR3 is CASSPRTSGNTDTQYF. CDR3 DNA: TGTGCCAGCAGCCCCCGGACTAGCGGGAACACAGATACGCAGTATTTT.

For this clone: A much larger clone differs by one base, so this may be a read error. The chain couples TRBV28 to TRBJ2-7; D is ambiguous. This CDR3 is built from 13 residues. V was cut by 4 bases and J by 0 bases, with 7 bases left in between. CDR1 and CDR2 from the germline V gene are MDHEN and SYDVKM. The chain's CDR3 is CASSWASSYEQYF. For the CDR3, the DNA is TGTGCCAGCAGTTGGGCGAGCTCCTACGAGCAGTACTTC. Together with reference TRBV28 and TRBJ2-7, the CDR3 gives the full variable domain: DVKVTQSSRYLVKRTGEKVFLECVQDMDHENMFWYRQDPGLGLRLIYFSYDVKMKEKGDIPEGYSVSREKKERFSLILESASTNQTSMYLCASSWASSYEQYFGPGTRLTVT.

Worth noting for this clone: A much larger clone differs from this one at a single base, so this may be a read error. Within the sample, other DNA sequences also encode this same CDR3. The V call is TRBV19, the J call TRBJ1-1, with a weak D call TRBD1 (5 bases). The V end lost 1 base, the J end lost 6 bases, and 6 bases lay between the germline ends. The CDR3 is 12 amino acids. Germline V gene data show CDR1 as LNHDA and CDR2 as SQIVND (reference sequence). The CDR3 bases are TGTGCCAGTAGTATAGGGGGCTCTGAAGCTTTCTTT. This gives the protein CASSIGGSEAFF.

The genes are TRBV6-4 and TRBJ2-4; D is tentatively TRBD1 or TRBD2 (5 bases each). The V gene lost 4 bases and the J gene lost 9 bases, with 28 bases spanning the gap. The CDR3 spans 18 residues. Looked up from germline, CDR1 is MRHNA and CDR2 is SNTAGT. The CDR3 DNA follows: TGTGCCAGCAGTGCCGGGGTTGGGGTCGGGACCCCAGAAGGCATTCAGTACTTC. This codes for CASSAGVGVGTPEGIQYF.

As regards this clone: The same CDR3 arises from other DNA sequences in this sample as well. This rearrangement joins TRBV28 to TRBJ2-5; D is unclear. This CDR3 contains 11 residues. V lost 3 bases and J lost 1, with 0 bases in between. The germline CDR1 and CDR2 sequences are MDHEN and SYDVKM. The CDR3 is CASSFQETQYF. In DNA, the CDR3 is TGTGCCAGCAGTTTCCAAGAGACCCAGTACTTC.

CDR3 DNA: TGTGCCAGCAGTCCAAAGGGACTAGCGGGACCAAACCCCTACAATGAGCAGTTCTTC. Translation: CASSPKGLAGPNPYNEQFF. The chain links TRBV28 to TRBJ2-1, with 13 bases lining up with TRBD2. CDR1 is MDHEN, CDR2 SYDVKM, per germline. This CDR3 region has 19 residues. Trimming removed 5 bases from V and 2 bases from J; junction bases left unmatched: 12.

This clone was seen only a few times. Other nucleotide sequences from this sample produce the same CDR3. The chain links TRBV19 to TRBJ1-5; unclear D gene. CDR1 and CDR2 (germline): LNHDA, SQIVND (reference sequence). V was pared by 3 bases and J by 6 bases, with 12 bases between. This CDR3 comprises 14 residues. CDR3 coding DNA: TGTGCCAGTAGTATCTCAGGTTTGGCTCAGCCCCAGCATTTT. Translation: CASSISGLAQPQHF.

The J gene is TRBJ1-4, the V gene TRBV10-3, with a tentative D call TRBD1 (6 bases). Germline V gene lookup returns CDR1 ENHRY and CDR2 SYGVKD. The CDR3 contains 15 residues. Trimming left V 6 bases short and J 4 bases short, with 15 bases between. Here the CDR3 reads CAIRDGRGINEKLFF. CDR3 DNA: TGTGCCATCAGGGATGGCAGGGGCATTAATGAAAAACTGTTTTTT.

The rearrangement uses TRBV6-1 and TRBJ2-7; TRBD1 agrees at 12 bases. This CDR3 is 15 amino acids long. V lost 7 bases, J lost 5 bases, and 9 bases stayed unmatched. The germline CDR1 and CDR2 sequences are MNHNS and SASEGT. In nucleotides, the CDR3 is TGTGCCAGCAATCTCCGGGACAGGGGGCGCGACGAGCAGTACTTC. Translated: CASNLRDRGRDEQYF.